This TCR beta chain was documented in a study of a mutant IDH1 vaccine in newly diagnosed glioma. The overall study: Patients underwent eight vaccinations, which took place in weeks 1, 3, 5, 7, 11, 15, 19 and 23. Once 4-6 weeks had passed after radiotherapy alone, vaccination started, or it started with temozolomide cycles. Earlier treatment was radiotherapy, temozolomide, or both, with most getting both.

Time point here: week 11, during vaccination. Vaccinated patients received 300 ug of mutant IDH1 20-mer peptide per dose, with topical imiquimod. In the case of this clone: Its antigen is still unknown. Distinct nucleotide sequences in the sample also encode this CDR3.

V was shortened by 0 bases and J by 0 bases, with 8 bases between the two germline ends. CDR1 and CDR2 (germline): LGHNA, YSLEER. The CDR3 spans 15 residues. Produced via immunoSEQ multiplex PCR; TCRdb's table is partial and in-frame only. Of fewer than 35,000 clones in the sample, almost 90% were seen once. The starting material was PBMCs, obtained from a glioma patient whose treatment included an IDH1 peptide vaccine. The V call is TRBV4-3, the J call TRBJ2-5, with D possibly being TRBD2 (6 bases). The sequence came from a man aged 18 to 35 with glioma. The CDR3 region has the DNA TGCGCCAGCAGCCAAGATGGAGGGTACCAAGAGACCCAGTACTTC. It translates to CASSQDGGYQETQYF.